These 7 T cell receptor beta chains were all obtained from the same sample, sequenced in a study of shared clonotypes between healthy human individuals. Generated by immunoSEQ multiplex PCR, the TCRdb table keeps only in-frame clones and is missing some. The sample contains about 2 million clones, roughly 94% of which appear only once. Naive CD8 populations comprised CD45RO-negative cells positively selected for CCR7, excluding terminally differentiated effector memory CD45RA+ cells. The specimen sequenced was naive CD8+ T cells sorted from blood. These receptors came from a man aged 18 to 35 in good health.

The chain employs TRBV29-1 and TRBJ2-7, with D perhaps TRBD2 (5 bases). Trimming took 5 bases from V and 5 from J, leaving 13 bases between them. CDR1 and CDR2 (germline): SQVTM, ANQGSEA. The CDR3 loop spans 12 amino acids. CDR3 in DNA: TGCAGCGTTCCAGCTCGGGGAAACGAGCAGTACTTC. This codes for CSVPARGNEQYF.

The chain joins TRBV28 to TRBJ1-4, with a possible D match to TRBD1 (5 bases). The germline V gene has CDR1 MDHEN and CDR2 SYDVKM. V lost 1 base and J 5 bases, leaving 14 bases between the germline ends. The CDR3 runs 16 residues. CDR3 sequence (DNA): TGTGCCAGCAGTTTATACCCGGGGGAACTAAATGAAAAACTGTTTTTT. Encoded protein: CASSLYPGELNEKLFF.

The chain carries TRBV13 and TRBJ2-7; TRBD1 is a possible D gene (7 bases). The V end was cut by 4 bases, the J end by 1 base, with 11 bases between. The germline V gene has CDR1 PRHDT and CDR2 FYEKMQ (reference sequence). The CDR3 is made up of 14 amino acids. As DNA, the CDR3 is TGTGCCAGCAGCTCGACAGGGACTTCCTACGAGCAGTACTTC. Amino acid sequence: CASSSTGTSYEQYF.

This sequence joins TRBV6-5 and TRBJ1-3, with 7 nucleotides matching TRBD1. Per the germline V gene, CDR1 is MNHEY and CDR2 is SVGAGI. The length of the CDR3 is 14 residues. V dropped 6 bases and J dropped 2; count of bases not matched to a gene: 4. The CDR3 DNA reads TGTGCCAGCAGCCCAGGGGGGGCTGGAAACACCATATATTTT. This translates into CASSPGGAGNTIYF.

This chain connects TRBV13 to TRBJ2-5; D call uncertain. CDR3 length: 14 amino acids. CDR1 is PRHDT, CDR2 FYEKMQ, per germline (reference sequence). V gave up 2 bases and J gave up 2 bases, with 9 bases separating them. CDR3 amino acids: CASSLRLEQETQYF. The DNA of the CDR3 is TGTGCCAGCAGCTTAAGGCTAGAGCAAGAGACCCAGTACTTC.

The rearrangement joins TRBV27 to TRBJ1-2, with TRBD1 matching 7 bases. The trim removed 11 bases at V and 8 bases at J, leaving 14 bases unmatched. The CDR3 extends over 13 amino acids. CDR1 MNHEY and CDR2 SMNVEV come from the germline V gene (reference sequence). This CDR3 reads CASGQGVIGGYTF. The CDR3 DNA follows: TGTGCCTCGGGGCAGGGGGTAATAGGAGGCTACACCTTC.

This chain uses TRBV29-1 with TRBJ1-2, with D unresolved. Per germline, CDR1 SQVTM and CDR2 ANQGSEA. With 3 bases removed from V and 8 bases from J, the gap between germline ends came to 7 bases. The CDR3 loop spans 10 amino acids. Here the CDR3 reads CSVDYDGYTF. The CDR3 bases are TGCAGCGTTGACTACGACGGCTACACCTTC.